One sample yielded the 20 T cell receptor beta chains listed below, sequenced in a study of T cells in Graves' hyperthyroidism and ophthalmopathy. From RNA transcripts, TCR beta CDR3 regions were amplified. With the HTBI primer set, the TCR CDR3 went through a first round of RT-PCR. MiXCR, run by TCRdb on the multiplex PCR reads, gives a single entry per CDR3 protein. The sample yields over 400,000 distinct CDR3 sequences, under 15% seen once. The specimen was blood. These receptors were taken from a man between 18 and 29 years old with Graves' ophthalmopathy.

This clonotype was counted many times. The V and J genes are TRBV11-2 and TRBJ1-2; the match to TRBD1 covers 11 bases. This CDR3 contains 15 residues. From germline, CDR1 is SGHAT and CDR2 FQNNGV. The J segment lost 6 bases and the V segment lost 4 bases, leaving 7 bases of the junction unmatched. The chain's CDR3 is CASSSYPDRGHGYTF. CDR3 coding DNA: TGTGCCAGCAGCTCTTACCCGGACAGGGGGCATGGCTACACCTTC.

This clonotype has ten or more counts. V gene TRBV7-2 combines with J gene TRBJ2-5; a possible D gene is TRBD2 (6 bases). Germline loops: CDR1 SGHTA, CDR2 FQGNSA. With 5 bases removed from V and 5 bases from J, the gap between germline ends came to 15 bases. The CDR3 has 14 residues. Here the CDR3 reads CASSPQPSAETQYF. CDR3 nucleotide sequence: TGTGCCAGCAGCCCCCAACCTAGCGCGGAGACCCAGTACTTC.

This clonotype has at least ten counts. J is TRBJ2-3 and V is TRBV9; 7 bases are shared with TRBD2. Germline V gene lookup returns CDR1 SGDLS and CDR2 YYNGEE. V shed 3 bases and J 0 bases; nucleotides not matched to a gene: 4. The CDR3 runs 15 residues. In nucleotides, the CDR3 is TGTGCCAGCAGCGCTAACGGGGGGAGCACAGATACGCAGTATTTT. Protein sequence: CASSANGGSTDTQYF.

This clonotype has only a few counts. This chain connects TRBV3-1 to TRBJ2-3; D is undetermined. The V gene's germline CDR1 is LGHDT and CDR2 YNNKEL (reference sequence). The CDR3 length is 12 residues. V was trimmed by 4 bases and J by 9 bases, leaving 11 bases between them. CDR3 residues: CASSPSFGTQYF. Here the CDR3 DNA reads TGTGCCAGCAGCCCGTCCTTCGGGACGCAGTATTTT.

V and J are TRBV19 and TRBJ2-1; possible D gene TRBD2, 5 bases. Germline V gene data show CDR1 as LNHDA and CDR2 as SQIVND (reference sequence). The CDR3 consists of 14 residues. Trimming left V 1 base short and J 3 bases short, with 7 bases between. For the CDR3, the DNA is TGTGCCAGTAGTATAGCGGGAAGCTACAATGAGCAGTTCTTC. This translates into CASSIAGSYNEQFF.

This clonotype was detected ten times or more. This sequence joins TRBV5-1 and TRBJ2-3; 10 bases align to TRBD2. V dropped 1 base and J dropped 0; count of bases not matched to a gene: 8. Per the germline V gene, CDR1 is SGHRS and CDR2 is YFSETQ. The CDR3 covers 18 residues. The DNA for the CDR3 is TGCGCCAGCAGCTTGTTTCTAGCGGGAGAGCCGAGCACAGATACGCAGTATTTT. Translation: CASSLFLAGEPSTDTQYF. The full variable domain, its missing parts supplied by reference TRBV5-1 and TRBJ2-3, is KAGVTQTPRYLIKTRGQQVTLSCSPISGHRSVSWYQQTPGQGLQFLFEYFSETQRNKGNFPGRFSGRQFSNSRSEMNVSTLELGDSALYLCASSLFLAGEPSTDTQYFGPGTRLTVL.

This clonotype was seen a handful of times. The chain is built from TRBV11-2 and TRBJ2-4; D may be TRBD2 (7 bases). The CDR3 is 24 amino acids. Trimming took off 5 bases at V and 0 bases at J, with 38 bases between the two ends. The germline CDR1 and CDR2 sequences are SGHAT and FQNNGV. Here the CDR3 DNA reads TGTGCCAGCAGCCCAACAACCTGGGGGCGCGAGCAAGAGCGGGGTGACCTAGCCAAAAACATTCAGTACTTC. This translates into CASSPTTWGREQERGDLAKNIQYF. Together with reference TRBV11-2 and TRBJ2-4, the CDR3 gives the full variable domain: EAGVAQSPRYKIIEKRQSVAFWCNPISGHATLYWYQQILGQGPKLLIQFQNNGVVDDSQLPKDRFSAERLKGVDSTLKIQPAKLEDSAVYLCASSPTTWGREQERGDLAKNIQYFGAGTRLSVL.

This CDR3 is CASSTTYGGALGETQYF. The CDR3 nucleotides are TGTGCCAGCAGCACAACTTATGGGGGGGCGCTAGGGGAGACCCAGTACTTC. The chain joins TRBV27 to TRBJ2-5, with D perhaps matching TRBD2 (7 bases). Trimming shortened V by 6 bases and J by 5 bases, and 25 bases separated the two germline ends. Germline CDR1 is MNHEY and CDR2 is SMNVEV (reference sequence). The CDR3 covers 17 residues.

In its sample, this clonotype was seen many times. The J gene is TRBJ2-1, the V gene TRBV2; 9 nucleotides match TRBD2. With V trimmed by 6 bases and J by 15 bases, 12 bases remained unmatched. This CDR3 has 13 residues. The germline gives CDR1 SNHLY, CDR2 FYNNEI. In DNA, the CDR3 is TGTGCCAGCAGGTTTGGGGCGGGAGGGGATCTGTTCTTC. Amino acids: CASRFGAGGDLFF.

This clonotype was detected many times. The CDR3 spells CASSPWRQETQYF. CDR3 sequence (DNA): TGTGCCAGCAGTCCCTGGCGGCAGGAGACCCAGTACTTC. The rearrangement joins TRBV2 to TRBJ2-5; unclear D gene. V shed 5 bases and J shed 5 bases, with 12 bases lying between them. The CDR3 has 13 amino acids. CDR1 SNHLY and CDR2 FYNNEI come from the germline V gene.

CDR3 loop: CSVAAGTLDFGQFF. Here the CDR3 DNA reads TGCAGCGTTGCAGCCGGGACTCTAGATTTCGGGCAGTTCTTC. The rearrangement joins TRBV29-1 to TRBJ2-1; possibly TRBD2 for D (6 bases). CDR1 SQVTM and CDR2 ANQGSEA come from the germline V gene. The ends were cut back, 4 bases at V and 12 bases at J, with 22 bases in the middle. CDR3 length: 14 residues.

This rearrangement joins TRBV19 to TRBJ1-5; the match to TRBD1 covers 8 bases. CDR3 length equals 14 residues. Germline V CDR1 and CDR2: LNHDA, SQIVND (reference sequence). Unmatched junction bases numbered 6, after V lost 6 bases and J lost 5 bases. DNA of the CDR3: TGTGCCAGTAGGCCTGGGACAGGCCATCAGCCCCAGCATTTT. This encodes CASRPGTGHQPQHF.

This clonotype has a count of ten or more. The J gene is TRBJ2-5, the V gene TRBV11-2, with 14 bases aligning to TRBD2. This CDR3 has 16 residues. V lost 4 bases and J lost 7; bases outside the gene matches: 8. Germline-derived CDR1 and CDR2 are SGHAT and FQNNGV. The CDR3 is CASSYGTSGGLGTQYF. CDR3 nucleotide sequence: TGTGCCAGCAGCTACGGGACTAGCGGGGGATTGGGGACCCAGTACTTC.

This clonotype was found a few times. The gene calls are TRBV18 and TRBJ2-2; tentative D call: TRBD2 (6 bases). In germline, CDR1 is KGHSH, CDR2 LQKENI. V lost 0 bases and J lost 2, with 10 bases in between. The CDR3 extends over 16 amino acids. The CDR3 spells CASSPPVGLNTGELFF. The DNA for the CDR3 is TGTGCCAGCTCACCACCAGTGGGACTTAACACCGGGGAGCTGTTTTTT.

This clonotype was observed at least ten times. V and J are TRBV12-3 or TRBV12-4 and TRBJ1-2; D is uncertain. V dropped 1 base and J dropped 4 bases, with 7 bases sitting between them. There are 13 residues in the CDR3. The CDR3 DNA reads TGTGCCAGCAGTTTAGACGGGATCTATGGCTACACCTTC. It specifies CASSLDGIYGYTF.

There are a few counts of this clonotype. V gene TRBV11-1 combines with J gene TRBJ2-3, with 9 bases matching TRBD2. Germline V gene data show CDR1 as SGHAT and CDR2 as FQDESV (reference sequence). This CDR3 is built from 17 residues. V lost 5 bases, J lost 2 bases, and 11 bases stayed unmatched. The CDR3 spells CASSLRGGRQDTDTQYF. The CDR3 DNA reads as TGTGCCAGCAGCCTGCGGGGGGGCCGTCAAGACACAGATACGCAGTATTTT.

The rearrangement joins TRBV3-1 to TRBJ2-3; the match to TRBD2 covers 13 bases. Germline V gene sequence: CDR1 LGHDT, CDR2 YNNKEL (reference sequence). J lost 4 bases, V lost 2 bases, and 6 bases had no gene match. CDR3 length equals 17 residues. For the CDR3, the DNA is TGTGCCAGCAGCCAAATCGGACTAGCGGGGGCCCCAGATACGCAGTATTTT. Protein product: CASSQIGLAGAPDTQYF.

This clonotype was counted at least ten times. The genes are TRBV6-7 and TRBJ2-3; unclear D gene. Being an ORF, TRBV6-7 has a function that is uncertain. This CDR3 is 13 amino acids long. The V gene lost 6 bases and the J gene lost 3 bases, with 10 bases spanning the gap. CDR3 bases: TGTGCCAGCAGCCCCTATTGGACAGATACGCAGTATTTT. Encoded protein: CASSPYWTDTQYF.

The sample holds many counts of this clonotype. The gene calls are TRBV20-1 and TRBJ2-3, with 10 bases matching TRBD2. V shed 0 bases, J shed 4 bases, and the junction held 7 bases outside the gene matches. Per germline, CDR1 DFQATT and CDR2 SNEGSKA (reference sequence). This CDR3 contains 16 residues. CDR3 DNA: TGCAGTGCTAGAGATTCGCTAGCGGGGGAGGCAGATACGCAGTATTTT. This codes for CSARDSLAGEADTQYF.

There are many counts of this clonotype. CDR3 in DNA: TGTGCCAGCAGCGCGGGGGGAGAGACCCAGTACTTC. Its translation is CASSAGGETQYF. This chain connects TRBV9 to TRBJ2-5; TRBD2 matches at 7 bases. Germline V gives CDR1 SGDLS, CDR2 YYNGEE. This CDR3 comprises 12 residues. V was pared by 3 bases and J by 4 bases, with 0 bases of the junction left unmatched.